The rows below give T cell receptor beta chains drawn from one sample of a study of identical twins. TCRdb itself ran the 5' RACE reads through MiXCR, one entry per CDR3 protein. This sample has about 240,000 distinct CDR3 sequences, with about 11% found just once. Input material: memory T cells sorted from blood. The receptor set was obtained from a man aged 50-59 years in good health. Each CDR3 is given with its conserved first and last residue. A D gene is named only where the DNA matches it firmly. Expanded clones are given a class, and other clones once, few, many or no size at all.

v_gene	j_gene	abundance	d_gene	CDR3nt	CDR3aa
TRBV20-1	TRBJ2-3	few	.	TGCAGTGCTCGGCCGGCGGCAGATACGCAGTATTTT	CSARPAADTQYF
TRBV4-1	TRBJ2-1	few	.	TGCGCCAGCAGCCAAGATGCAAGGACCCCTCAGTTCTTC	CASSQDARTPQFF
TRBV28	TRBJ2-2	.	TRBD2	TGTGCCAGCAGCCCTGGGGGGCTAGCGGGCGGGACCGGGGAGCTGTTTTTT	CASSPGGLAGGTGELFF
TRBV12-3/TRBV12-4	TRBJ2-3	many	TRBD2	TGTGCCAGCAGTTTCGGACTAGCGAGCACAGATACGCAGTATTTT	CASSFGLASTDTQYF
TRBV2	TRBJ2-1	few	TRBD2	TGTGCCAGCAGTACTAGCGGACTAGCTAACAATGAGCAGTTCTTC	CASSTSGLANNEQFF
TRBV20-1	TRBJ2-1	many	TRBD2	TGCAGTGCTAGAGATTTAAAGAGCGGGAGCTCCTACAATGAGCAGTTCTTC	CSARDLKSGSSYNEQFF
TRBV3-1	TRBJ1-1	.	TRBD1	TGTGCCAGCAGCTCGACGGACAGGGGGAACACTGAAGCTTTCTTT	CASSSTDRGNTEAFF
TRBV24-1	TRBJ2-1	.	TRBD2	TGTGCCACCAGTCTAGCGGGGGAATACAATGAGCAGTTCTTC	CATSLAGEYNEQFF
TRBV28	TRBJ2-5	few	TRBD1	TGTGCCAGCAGTCCCCAGACAGGGTGGGGTTGGGACCAAGAGACCCAGTACTTC	CASSPQTGWGWDQETQYF
TRBV5-1	TRBJ2-2	.	.	TGCGCCAGCAGCTCTCACGTGTGGACCGGGGAGCTGTTTTTT	CASSSHVWTGELFF
TRBV6-1	TRBJ2-1	few	.	TGTGCCAGCAGGTGGACAGCGGGTAACAATGAGCAGTTCTTC	CASRWTAGNNEQFF
TRBV12-3/TRBV12-4	TRBJ2-1	.	TRBD2	TGTGCCAGCAGTCCTCCGGGACTAGCTTCGTCCAATGAGCAGTTCTTC	CASSPPGLASSNEQFF
TRBV20-1	TRBJ1-2	many	.	TGCAGTGCTCCCCCCGACTATGGCTACACCTTC	CSAPPDYGYTF
TRBV20-1	TRBJ1-2	many	TRBD1	TGCAGTACCTCGACCACCGACAGGGGGCGCTACACCTTC	CSTSTTDRGRYTF
TRBV29-1	TRBJ2-3	many	TRBD2	TGCACCGGATGGGGGGCGGGAGGAGATACGCAGTATTTT	CTGWGAGGDTQYF
TRBV20-1	TRBJ1-1	.	.	TGCAGTGTGAGGGGCGGAACGAGAACTGAAGCTTTCTTT	CSVRGGTRTEAFF
TRBV5-1	TRBJ1-3	few	TRBD1	TGCGCCAGCAGCCAACGGACAGGCTCTGGAAACACCATATATTTT	CASSQRTGSGNTIYF
TRBV6-5	TRBJ1-1	once	.	TGTGCCAGCAGGGGATACACTGAAGCTTTCTTT	CASRGYTEAFF